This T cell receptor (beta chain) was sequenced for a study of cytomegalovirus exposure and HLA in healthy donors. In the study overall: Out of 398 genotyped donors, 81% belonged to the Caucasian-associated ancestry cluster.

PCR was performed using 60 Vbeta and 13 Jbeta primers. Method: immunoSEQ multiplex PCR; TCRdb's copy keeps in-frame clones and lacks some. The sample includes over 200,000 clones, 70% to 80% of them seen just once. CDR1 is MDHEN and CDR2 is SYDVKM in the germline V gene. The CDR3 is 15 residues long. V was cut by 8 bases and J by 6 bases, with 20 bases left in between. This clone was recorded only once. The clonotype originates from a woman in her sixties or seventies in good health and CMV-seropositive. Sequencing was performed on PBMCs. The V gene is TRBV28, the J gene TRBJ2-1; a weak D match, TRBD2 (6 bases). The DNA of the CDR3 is TGTGCCAGCCCACCAGGCATCGGACTATCCAATGAGCAGTTCTTC. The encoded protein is CASPPGIGLSNEQFF. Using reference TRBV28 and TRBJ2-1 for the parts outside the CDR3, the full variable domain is DVKVTQSSRYLVKRTGEKVFLECVQDMDHENMFWYRQDPGLGLRLIYFSYDVKMKEKGDIPEGYSVSREKKERFSLILESASTNQTSMYLCASPPGIGLSNEQFFGPGTRLTVL.